This record concerns one T cell receptor beta chain sequence. The sample originates from a study of Graves' ophthalmopathy and Graves' hyperthyroidism. Investigators amplified TCR beta CDR3 regions from RNA transcripts. A first-round RT-PCR used HTBI primers, followed by a second-round multiplex PCR. TCRdb used MiXCR to reprocess the multiplex PCR reads, holding one entry per CDR3 protein. This table holds just over 400,000 distinct CDR3 sequences, 20% to 25% found once. The CDR3 extends over 14 amino acids. V shed 6 bases and J shed 13 bases, with 25 bases lying between them. The sample consisted of peripheral blood. This TCR was sampled from a woman aged 18 to 35 with stable Graves' hyperthyroidism. The chain recombines TRBV12-3 or TRBV12-4 with TRBJ2-7, with TRBD1 as a possible D gene (5 bases). The CDR3 is CASSPTVRAHDQYF. In nucleotides, the CDR3 is TGTGCCAGCAGCCCGACGGTCAGGGCCCACGATCAATACTTC.